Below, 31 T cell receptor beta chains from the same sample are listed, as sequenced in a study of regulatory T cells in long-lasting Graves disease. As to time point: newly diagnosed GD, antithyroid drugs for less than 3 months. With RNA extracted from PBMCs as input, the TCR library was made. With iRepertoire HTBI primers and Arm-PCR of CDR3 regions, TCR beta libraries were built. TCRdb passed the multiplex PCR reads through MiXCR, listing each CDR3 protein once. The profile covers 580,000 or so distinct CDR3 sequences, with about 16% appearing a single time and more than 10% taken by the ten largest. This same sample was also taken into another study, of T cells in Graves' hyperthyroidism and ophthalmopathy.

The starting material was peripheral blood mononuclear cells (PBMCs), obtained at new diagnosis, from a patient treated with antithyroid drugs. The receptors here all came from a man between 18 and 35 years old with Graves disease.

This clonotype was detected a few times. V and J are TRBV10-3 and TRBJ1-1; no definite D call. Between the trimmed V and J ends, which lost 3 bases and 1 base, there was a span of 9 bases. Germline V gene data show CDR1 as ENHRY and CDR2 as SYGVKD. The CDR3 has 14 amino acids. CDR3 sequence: CAISERGQNTEAFF. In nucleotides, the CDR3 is TGTGCCATCAGTGAACGTGGGCAGAACACTGAAGCTTTCTTT.

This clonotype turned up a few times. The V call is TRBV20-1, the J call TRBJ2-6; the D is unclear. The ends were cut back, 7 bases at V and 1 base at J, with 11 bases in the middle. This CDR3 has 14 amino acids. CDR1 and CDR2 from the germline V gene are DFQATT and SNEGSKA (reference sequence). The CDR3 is CSGWQSSGANVLTF. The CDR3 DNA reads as TGCAGTGGGTGGCAGTCGTCTGGGGCCAACGTCCTGACTTTC.

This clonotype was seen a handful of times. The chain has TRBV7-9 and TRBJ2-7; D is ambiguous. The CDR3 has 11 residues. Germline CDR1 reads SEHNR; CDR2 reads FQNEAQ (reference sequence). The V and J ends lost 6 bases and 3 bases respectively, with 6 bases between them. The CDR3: CASRQLYEQYF. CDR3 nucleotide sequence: TGTGCCAGCAGGCAACTCTACGAGCAGTACTTC. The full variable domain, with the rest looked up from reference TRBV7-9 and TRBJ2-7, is DTGVSQNPRHKITKRGQNVTFRCDPISEHNRLYWYRQTLGQGPEFLTYFQNEAQLEKSRLLSDRFSAERPKGSFSTLEIQRTEQGDSAMYLCASRQLYEQYFGPGTRLTVT.

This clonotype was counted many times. The CDR3 bases are TGTGCCAGCAGCCAAGACGGAGCGGGCAACTACGAGCAGTACTTC. It translates to CASSQDGAGNYEQYF. This chain uses TRBV3-1 with TRBJ2-7, with TRBD2 as a possible D gene (6 bases). The germline CDR1 and CDR2 sequences are LGHDT and YNNKEL (reference sequence). The CDR3 extends over 15 amino acids. Trimming stripped 0 bases from V and 3 bases from J, with 12 bases between.

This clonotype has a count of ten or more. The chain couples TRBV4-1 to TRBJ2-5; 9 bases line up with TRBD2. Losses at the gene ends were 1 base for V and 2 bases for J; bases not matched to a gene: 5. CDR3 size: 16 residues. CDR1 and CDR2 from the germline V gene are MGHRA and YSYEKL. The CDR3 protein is CASSQGTSETQETQYF. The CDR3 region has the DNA TGCGCCAGCAGCCAAGGGACTAGCGAGACTCAAGAGACCCAGTACTTC.

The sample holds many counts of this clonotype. Written as DNA, the CDR3 is TGTGCCAGCAGCTGGTCAGGCTCAGACACTGAAGCTTTCTTT. This encodes CASSWSGSDTEAFF. The rearrangement links TRBV7-9 to TRBJ1-1, with D unclear. CDR3 length equals 14 residues. V lost 4 bases and J 3 bases, leaving 12 bases between the germline ends. Germline CDR1 and CDR2: SEHNR and FQNEAQ (reference sequence).

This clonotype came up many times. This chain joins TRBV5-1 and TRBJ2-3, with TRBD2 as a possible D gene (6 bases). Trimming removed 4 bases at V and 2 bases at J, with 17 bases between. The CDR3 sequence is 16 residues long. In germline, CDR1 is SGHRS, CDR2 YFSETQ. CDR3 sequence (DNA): TGCGCCAGCAGCCCCGGGACTTTCTCCACCACAGATACGCAGTATTTT. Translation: CASSPGTFSTTDTQYF.

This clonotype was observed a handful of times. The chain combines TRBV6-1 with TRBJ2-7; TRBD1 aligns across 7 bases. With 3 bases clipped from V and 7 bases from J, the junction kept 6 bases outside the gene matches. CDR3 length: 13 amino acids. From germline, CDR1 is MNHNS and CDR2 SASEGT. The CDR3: CASSDTGVGEQYF. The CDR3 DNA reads TGTGCCAGCAGTGATACAGGGGTAGGGGAGCAGTACTTC.

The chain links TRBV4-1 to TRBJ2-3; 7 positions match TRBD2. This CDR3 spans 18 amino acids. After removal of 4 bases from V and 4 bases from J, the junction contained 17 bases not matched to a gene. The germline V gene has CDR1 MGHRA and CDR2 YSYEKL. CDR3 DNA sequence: TGCGCCAGCAGCCGGCCGAGGGAAGCGGGACCTGCATCAGATACGCAGTATTTT. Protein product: CASSRPREAGPASDTQYF.

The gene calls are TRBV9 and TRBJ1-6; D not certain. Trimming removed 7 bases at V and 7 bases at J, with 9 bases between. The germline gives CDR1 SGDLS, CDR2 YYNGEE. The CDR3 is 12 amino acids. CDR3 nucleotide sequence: TGTGCCAGCTCGCTATACAATTCACCCCTCCACTTT. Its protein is CASSLYNSPLHF.

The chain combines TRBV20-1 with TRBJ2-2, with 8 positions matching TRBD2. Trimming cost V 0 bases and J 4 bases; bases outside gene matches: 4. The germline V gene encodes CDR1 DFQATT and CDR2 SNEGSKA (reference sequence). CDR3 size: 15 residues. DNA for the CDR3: TGCAGTGCTAGAGATCCCGGGAGGGCCACCGGGGAGCTGTTTTTT. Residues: CSARDPGRATGELFF.

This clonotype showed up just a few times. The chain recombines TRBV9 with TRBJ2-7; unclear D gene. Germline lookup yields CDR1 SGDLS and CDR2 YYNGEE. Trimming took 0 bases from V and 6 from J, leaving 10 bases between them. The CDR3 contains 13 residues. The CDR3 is CASSVATSSEQYF. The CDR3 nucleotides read TGTGCCAGCAGCGTAGCTACCAGTTCCGAGCAGTACTTC.

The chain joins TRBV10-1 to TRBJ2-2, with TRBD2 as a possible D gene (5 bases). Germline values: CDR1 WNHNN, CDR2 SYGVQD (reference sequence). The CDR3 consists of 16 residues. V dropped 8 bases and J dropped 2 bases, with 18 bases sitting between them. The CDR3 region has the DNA TGCGCCAGCGTTTGGCTAGCCGGAATTAACACCGGGGAGCTGTTTTTT. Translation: CASVWLAGINTGELFF.

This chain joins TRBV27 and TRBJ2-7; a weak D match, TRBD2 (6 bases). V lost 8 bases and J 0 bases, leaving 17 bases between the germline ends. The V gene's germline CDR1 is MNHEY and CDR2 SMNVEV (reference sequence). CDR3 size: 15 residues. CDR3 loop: CASGDRGYLSYEQYF. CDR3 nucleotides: TGTGCCAGCGGAGATCGGGGGTACCTCTCCTACGAGCAGTACTTC.

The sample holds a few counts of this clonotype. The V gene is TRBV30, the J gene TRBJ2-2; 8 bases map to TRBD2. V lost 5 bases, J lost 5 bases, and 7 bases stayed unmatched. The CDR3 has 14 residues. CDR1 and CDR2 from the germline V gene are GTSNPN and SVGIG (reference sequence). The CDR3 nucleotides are TGTGCCTGGGAGGGGACTAGGGGAACCGGGGAGCTGTTTTTT. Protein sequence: CAWEGTRGTGELFF.

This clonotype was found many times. The chain's CDR3 is CSTKQGPYEQYF. CDR3 in DNA: TGCAGTACTAAACAGGGACCCTACGAGCAGTACTTC. The chain is built from TRBV20-1 and TRBJ2-7, with TRBD1 as a possible D gene (6 bases). The CDR3 loop spans 12 amino acids. CDR1 DFQATT and CDR2 SNEGSKA come from the germline V gene (reference sequence). The germline V and J ends were trimmed by 8 bases and 2 bases, with 13 bases remaining between them.

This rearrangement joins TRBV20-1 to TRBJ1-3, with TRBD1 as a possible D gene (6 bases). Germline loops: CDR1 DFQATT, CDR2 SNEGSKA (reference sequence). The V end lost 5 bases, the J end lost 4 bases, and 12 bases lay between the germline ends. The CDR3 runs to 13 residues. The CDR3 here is CSAHRANGNTIYF. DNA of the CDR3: TGCAGTGCTCACAGGGCGAACGGAAACACCATATATTTT.

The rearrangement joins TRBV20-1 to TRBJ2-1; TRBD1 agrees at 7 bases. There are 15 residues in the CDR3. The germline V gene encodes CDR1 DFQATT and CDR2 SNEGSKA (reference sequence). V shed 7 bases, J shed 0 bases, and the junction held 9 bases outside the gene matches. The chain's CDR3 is CSVTGVRGSYNEQFF. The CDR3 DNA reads TGCAGTGTTACAGGGGTCCGTGGCTCCTACAATGAGCAGTTCTTC.

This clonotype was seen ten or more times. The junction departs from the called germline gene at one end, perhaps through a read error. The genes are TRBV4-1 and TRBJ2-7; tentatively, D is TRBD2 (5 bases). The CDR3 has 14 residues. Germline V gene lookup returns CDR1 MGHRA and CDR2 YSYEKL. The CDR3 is CASSQEGGRYEQYF. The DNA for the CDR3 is TGTGCCAGCAGCCAAGAGGGCGGAAGGTACGAGCAGTACTTC.

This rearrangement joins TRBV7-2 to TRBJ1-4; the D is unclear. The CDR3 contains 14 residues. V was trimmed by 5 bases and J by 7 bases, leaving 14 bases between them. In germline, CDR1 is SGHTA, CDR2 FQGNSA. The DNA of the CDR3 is TGTGCCAGCAGCCCTACGAGGCCCGGTGAAAAACTGTTTTTT. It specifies CASSPTRPGEKLFF.

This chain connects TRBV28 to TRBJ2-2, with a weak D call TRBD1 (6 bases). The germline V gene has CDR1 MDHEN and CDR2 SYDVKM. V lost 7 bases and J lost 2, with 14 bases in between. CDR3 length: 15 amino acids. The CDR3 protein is CASTVWTANTGELFF. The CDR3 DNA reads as TGTGCCAGCACTGTCTGGACAGCTAACACCGGGGAGCTGTTTTTT.

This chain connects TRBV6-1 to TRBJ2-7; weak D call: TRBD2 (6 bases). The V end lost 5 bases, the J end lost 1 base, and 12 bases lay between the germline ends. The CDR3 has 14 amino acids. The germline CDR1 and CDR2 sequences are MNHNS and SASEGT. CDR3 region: CASSTPGLSYEQYF. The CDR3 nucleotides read TGTGCCAGCAGTACACCGGGACTTTCCTACGAGCAGTACTTC.

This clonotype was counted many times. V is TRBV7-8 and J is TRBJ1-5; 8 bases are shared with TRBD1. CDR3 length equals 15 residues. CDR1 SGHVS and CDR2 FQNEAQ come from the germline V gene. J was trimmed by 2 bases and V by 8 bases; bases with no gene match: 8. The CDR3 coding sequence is TGTGCCAGCCTTGGGCAGGGGGCACGCAATCAGCCCCAGCATTTT. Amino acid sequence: CASLGQGARNQPQHF.

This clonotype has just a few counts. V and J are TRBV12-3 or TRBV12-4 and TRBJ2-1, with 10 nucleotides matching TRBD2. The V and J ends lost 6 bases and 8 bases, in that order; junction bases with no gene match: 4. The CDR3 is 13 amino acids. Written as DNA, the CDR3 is TGTGCCAGCAGGGCTAGCGGGAGAGATGAGCAGTTCTTC. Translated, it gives CASRASGRDEQFF.

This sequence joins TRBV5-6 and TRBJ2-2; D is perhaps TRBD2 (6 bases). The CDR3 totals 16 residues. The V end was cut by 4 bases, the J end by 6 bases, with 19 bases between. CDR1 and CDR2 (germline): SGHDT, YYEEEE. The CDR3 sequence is CASSGGSVRAPGELFF. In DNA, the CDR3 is TGTGCCAGCAGCGGAGGGAGCGTGAGGGCCCCCGGGGAGCTGTTTTTT.

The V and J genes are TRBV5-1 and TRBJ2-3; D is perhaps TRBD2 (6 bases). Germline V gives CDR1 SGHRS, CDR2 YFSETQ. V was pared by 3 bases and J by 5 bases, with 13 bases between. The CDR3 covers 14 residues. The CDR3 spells CASSWEGRGDTQYF. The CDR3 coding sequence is TGCGCCAGCAGCTGGGAAGGGCGGGGAGATACGCAGTATTTT.

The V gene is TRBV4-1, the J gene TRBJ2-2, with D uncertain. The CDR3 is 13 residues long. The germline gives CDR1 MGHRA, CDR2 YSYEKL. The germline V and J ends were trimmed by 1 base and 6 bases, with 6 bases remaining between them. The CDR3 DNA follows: TGCGCCAGCAGCCAAGTTGGGTCCGGGGAGCTGTTTTTT. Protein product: CASSQVGSGELFF.

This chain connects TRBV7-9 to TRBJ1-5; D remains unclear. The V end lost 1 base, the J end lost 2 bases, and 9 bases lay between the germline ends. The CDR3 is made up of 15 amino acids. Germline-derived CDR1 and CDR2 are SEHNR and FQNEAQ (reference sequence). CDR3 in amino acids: CASSLGPLGNQPQHF. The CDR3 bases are TGTGCCAGCAGCTTAGGTCCTCTCGGCAATCAGCCCCAGCATTTT.

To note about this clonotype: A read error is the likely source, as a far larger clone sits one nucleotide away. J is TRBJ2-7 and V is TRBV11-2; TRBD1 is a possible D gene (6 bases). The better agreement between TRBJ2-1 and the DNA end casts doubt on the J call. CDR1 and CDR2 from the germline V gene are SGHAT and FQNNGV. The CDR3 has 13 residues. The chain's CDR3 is CASSSDRDNGQFF. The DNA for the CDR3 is TGTGCCAGCAGCTCGGACAGAGACAATGGGCAGTTCTTC.

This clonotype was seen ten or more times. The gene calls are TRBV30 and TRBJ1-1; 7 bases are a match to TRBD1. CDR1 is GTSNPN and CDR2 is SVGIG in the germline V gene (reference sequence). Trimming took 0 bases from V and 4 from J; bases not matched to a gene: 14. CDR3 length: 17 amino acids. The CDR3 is CAWSVPHRGRVRTEAFF. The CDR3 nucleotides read TGTGCCTGGAGTGTACCCCACAGGGGTAGGGTGCGCACTGAAGCTTTCTTT.

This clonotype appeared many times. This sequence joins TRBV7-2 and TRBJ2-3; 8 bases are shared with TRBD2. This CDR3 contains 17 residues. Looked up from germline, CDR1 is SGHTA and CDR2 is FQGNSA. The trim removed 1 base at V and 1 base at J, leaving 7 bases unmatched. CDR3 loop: CASSLVSSGRGTDTQYF. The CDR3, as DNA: TGTGCCAGCAGCTTAGTATCTTCCGGGAGGGGCACAGATACGCAGTATTTT.